This T cell receptor beta chain was observed in a study of blood T cell repertoires in COVID-19. Only in-frame clones appear in the TCRdb table, and some are missing; sequencing was by immunoSEQ multiplex PCR. The table includes 120,000 or so clones, 65% to 90% detected once. Germline V lookup: CDR1 SNHLY, CDR2 FYNNEI. Trimming cost V 8 bases and J 2 bases; bases outside gene matches: 6. This CDR3 region has 13 residues. Sequencing input: peripheral blood. The clonotype was recovered from an elderly man with active or convalescent COVID-19. The chain is built from TRBV2 and TRBJ2-7, with TRBD2 matching over 7 bases. The CDR3: CASGGGVAYEQYF. The CDR3 coding sequence is TGTGCCAGCGGTGGGGGGGTTGCCTACGAGCAGTACTTC. Full variable domain (remainder filled in from reference TRBV2 and TRBJ2-7): EPEVTQTPSHQVTQMGQEVILRCVPISNHLYFYWYRQILGQKVEFLVSFYNNEISEKSEIFDDQFSVERPDGSNFTLKIRSTKLEDSAMYFCASGGGVAYEQYFGPGTRLTVT.